The clone carrying this T cell receptor beta chain was seen a handful of times. Its antigen is still unknown. This sample was taken from a study of T-cell reconstitution after alpha-beta-depleted transplantation in children. The TCRbeta library incorporated unique molecular identifiers. TCRdb fed the PCR reads into MiXCR, producing one record per CDR3 protein. Of a few hundred thousand distinct CDR3 sequences in the sample, 13% were seen once. General study findings and limits: It was surviving recipient T cells and thymic progenitors that gave some patients high TCRbeta diversity at day 60.

This receptor was taken from a male patient aged 10-17 years who had a stem cell transplant for acute myeloid leukemia, so the T cells may come from the graft donor. The sequencing here drew on PBMCs, mostly from graft donor cells, taken 360 days after TCRalphabeta/CD19-depleted stem cell transplant.

The CDR3 spells CASSSFSRGIQPQHF. The DNA for the CDR3 is TGTGCCAGCAGTTCATTCAGCAGGGGGATTCAGCCCCAGCATTTT. The chain employs TRBV6-2 or TRBV6-3 and TRBJ1-5; 7 nucleotides align to TRBD1. V lost 4 bases and J lost 6; bases outside the gene matches: 9. Germline loops: CDR1 MNHEY, CDR2 SVGEGT. The CDR3 has 15 amino acids.